This T cell receptor beta chain was sequenced in a study of human T cells and chemical hapten exposure. The CDR3 extends over 14 amino acids. Germline-derived CDR1 and CDR2 are SEHNR and FQNEAQ (reference sequence). V was shortened by 4 bases and J by 1 base, with 10 bases between the two germline ends. MiXCR was run by TCRdb on the RACE reads, yielding one entry per CDR3 protein. The data contain tens of thousands of distinct CDR3 sequences, 9.3% of them singletons. The time point is: patch test 1, 2 weeks after DPC sensitization. Treatment given: therapeutic diphenylcyclopropenone sensitization with weekly scalp DPC. This clonotype has ten or more counts.

This specimen was whole blood, taken in connection with sensitization to the hapten diphenylcyclopropenone (DPC). The sequence was obtained from a middle-aged woman with alopecia areata. Some clones in this sample may be carry-over from other donors' samples. The gene calls are TRBV7-9 and TRBJ1-1; unclear D gene. CDR3 in amino acids: CASSYAGSNTEAFF. CDR3 bases: TGTGCCAGCAGCTACGCGGGCTCGAACACTGAAGCTTTCTTT.